What follows are 4 T cell receptor beta chains derived from one specimen sequenced in a study of T cells after yellow fever vaccination. MiXCR was run by TCRdb on the 5' RACE reads, yielding one entry per CDR3 protein. The sample yields roughly 310,000 distinct CDR3 sequences, roughly 8.7% seen once. Material: PBMCs, obtained on the day of the first yellow fever vaccination. The receptor source for this set is a man younger than 35 who received the YFV17D yellow fever vaccine.

This clonotype showed up many times. This rearrangement joins TRBV25-1 to TRBJ1-2; the match to TRBD1 covers 9 bases. From germline, CDR1 is MGHDK and CDR2 SYGVNS. The V gene end was trimmed by 5 bases and the J gene end by 4 bases; junction bases not matched to a gene: 5. This CDR3 contains 14 residues. CDR3 coding DNA: TGTGCCAGCAGTCGAACAGGGGGCGCCTATGGCTACACCTTC. Protein: CASSRTGGAYGYTF.

This clonotype was recorded at least ten times. V usage is TRBV5-1 and J usage is TRBJ2-2; TRBD1 might be the D (6 bases). Per the germline V gene, CDR1 is SGHRS and CDR2 is YFSETQ. Trimming pared 2 bases from V and 0 bases from J, leaving 8 bases between. There are 15 residues in the CDR3. CDR3: CASSFYRANTGELFF. The DNA of the CDR3 is TGCGCCAGCAGCTTTTACAGGGCGAACACCGGGGAGCTGTTTTTT.

This rearrangement joins TRBV12-3 or TRBV12-4 to TRBJ1-3; D unclear. The V gene lost 1 base and the J gene lost 0 bases, with 7 bases spanning the gap. The CDR3 loop spans 15 amino acids. CDR3 nucleotides: TGTGCCAGCAGTTTAGGGGTCAGCTCTGGAAACACCATATATTTT. Translated: CASSLGVSSGNTIYF.

The chain has TRBV7-2 and TRBJ2-1; 8 nucleotides match TRBD2. Germline V gene lookup returns CDR1 SGHTA and CDR2 FQGNSA. The CDR3 contains 15 residues. Germline trimming cut 3 bases from V and 5 bases from J; bases unmatched to any gene: 6. The CDR3 DNA reads as TGTGCCAGCAGCTTGCGGGGGGCGATGGACAATGAGCAGTTCTTC. Its translation is CASSLRGAMDNEQFF.